This T cell receptor beta chain derives from a study of response to subunit inactivated influenza vaccine. The germline gives CDR1 MDHEN, CDR2 SYDVKM. This CDR3 has 15 amino acids. V lost 7 bases and J lost 5, with 17 bases in between. One entry per CDR3 protein results from TCRdb running MiXCR on the RT-PCR reads. The table records about 780,000 distinct CDR3 sequences, less than 20% of them present only once. This specimen consisted of PBMCs from blood, obtained 4 to 6 days after vaccination. This sequence was found in a man aged 45-65 years who received an inactivated influenza vaccine. V usage is TRBV28 and J usage is TRBJ1-4; no reliable D call. CDR3: CASNQPGLRNEKLFF. CDR3 in DNA: TGTGCCAGCAATCAACCGGGCCTCAGAAATGAAAAACTGTTTTTT.